The 27 T cell receptor beta chains given below trace back to one sample, sequenced in a study of siplizumab effects on memory and regulatory T cells (dated by TCRdb to between 2018 and 2021). Libraries were built with the immunoSEQ multiplex PCR assay. TCRdb obtained this table from immuneACCESS and retained in-frame rearrangements with V and J assigned. These tables miss some clones; where compared with another copy, unresolved V genes account for less than half of the shortfall, and the remainder is unexplained. The sample yields 100,000 or so clones; less than 95% were counted once. The ten most abundant clones make up around 0.6% of the sample. What was sequenced was Tregs sorted from blood. The receptors originated from a human donor in good health.

The gene calls are TRBV6-1 and TRBJ2-4, with TRBD2 matching 11 bases. This CDR3 contains 20 residues. Germline trimming cut 0 bases from V and 2 bases from J; bases unmatched to any gene: 12. Germline loops: CDR1 MNHNS, CDR2 SASEGT. The CDR3 nucleotides are TGTGCCAGCAGTGAAGCGTGGCTAGCGGGAGGACGTGGCTCCAAAAACATTCAGTACTTC. It translates to CASSEAWLAGGRGSKNIQYF.

This rearrangement joins TRBV23-1 to TRBJ2-2, with 12 bases aligning to TRBD1. TRBV23-1 belongs to the ORF category, with a function that is uncertain. V was pared by 3 bases and J by 5 bases, with 4 bases of the junction left unmatched. The CDR3 is made up of 16 amino acids. CDR3 sequence reads: CASSQRDRGRTGELFF. As DNA, the CDR3 is TGCGCCAGCAGTCAGCGGGACAGGGGGCGGACCGGGGAGCTGTTTTTT.

The chain combines TRBV18 with TRBJ2-3; D is ambiguous. The CDR3 extends over 11 amino acids. CDR1 is KGHSH and CDR2 is LQKENI in the germline V gene. V shed 5 bases and J shed 2 bases, with 2 bases lying between them. The CDR3: CASSTTDTQYF. The DNA for the CDR3 is TGTGCCAGCTCAACCACAGATACGCAGTATTTT.

In DNA, the CDR3 is TGTGCCAGCAGCCTACAGATAGCGGGAGGGATCTACGAGCAGTACTTC. This translates into CASSLQIAGGIYEQYF. The V and J genes are TRBV5-4 and TRBJ2-7; 11 bases are shared with TRBD2. This CDR3 spans 16 amino acids. Germline V gene lookup returns CDR1 SGHNT and CDR2 YYREEE (reference sequence). Trimming cost V 4 bases and J 3 bases; bases outside gene matches: 9.

The DNA for the CDR3 is TGTGCCAGCAGTTACGGGGGGCCCGAAACCTACAATGAGCAGTTCTTC. Its translation is CASSYGGPETYNEQFF. The rearrangement links TRBV6-6 to TRBJ2-1; D may correspond to TRBD1 or TRBD2 (6 bases each). The V end lost 2 bases, the J end lost 2 bases, and 13 bases lay between the germline ends. The CDR3 runs 16 residues. From germline, CDR1 is MNHNY and CDR2 SVGAGI (reference sequence).

The V gene is TRBV28, the J gene TRBJ2-4; 7 bases map to TRBD2. Germline V gives CDR1 MDHEN, CDR2 SYDVKM. The CDR3 is 15 residues long. With V trimmed by 3 bases and J by 5 bases, 7 bases remained unmatched. CDR3 nucleotides: TGTGCCAGCAGTTTTGCCGGGAGGCCCCAAAACATTCAGTACTTC. It translates to CASSFAGRPQNIQYF.

V gene TRBV6-1 combines with J gene TRBJ1-2; TRBD1 is a possible D gene (6 bases). V was pared by 11 bases and J by 4 bases, with 11 bases between. This CDR3 spans 11 amino acids. Germline CDR1 is MNHNS and CDR2 is SASEGT. CDR3 sequence reads: CAQGTAYGYTF. CDR3 in DNA: TGTGCCCAGGGGACGGCCTATGGCTACACCTTC.

The V and J genes are TRBV28 and TRBJ2-1, with TRBD2 identical over 8 bases. The V gene end was trimmed by 2 bases and the J gene end by 6 bases; junction bases not matched to a gene: 6. This CDR3 has 15 residues. CDR1 and CDR2 (germline): MDHEN, SYDVKM. CDR3 residues: CASSLKREGPNEQFF. The CDR3 bases are TGTGCCAGCAGTTTAAAACGGGAGGGCCCCAATGAGCAGTTCTTC. Combining the CDR3 with reference TRBV28 and TRBJ2-1 gives the whole variable domain DVKVTQSSRYLVKRTGEKVFLECVQDMDHENMFWYRQDPGLGLRLIYFSYDVKMKEKGDIPEGYSVSREKKERFSLILESASTNQTSMYLCASSLKREGPNEQFFGPGTRLTVL.

The chain couples TRBV19 to TRBJ2-1; D may be TRBD2 (6 bases). Trimming pared 7 bases from V and 5 bases from J, leaving 21 bases between. CDR3 length equals 16 residues. Germline V gene sequence: CDR1 LNHDA, CDR2 SQIVND (reference sequence). The CDR3: CASMGIGGADNNEQFF. In DNA form, the CDR3 reads TGTGCCAGTATGGGTATCGGGGGAGCTGATAACAATGAGCAGTTCTTC.

The rearrangement links TRBV6-1 to TRBJ2-3, with TRBD2 matching over 11 bases. The CDR3 is 14 amino acids. V trimming: 8 bases; J trimming: 6 bases; junction bases outside the gene matches: 7. Germline CDR1 is MNHNS and CDR2 is SASEGT. CDR3 coding DNA: TGTGCCAGCCTTAGCGGGAGGGGCGGCGATACGCAGTATTTT. Residues: CASLSGRGGDTQYF.

CDR3 protein: CASSVLAGNTGELFF. DNA for the CDR3: TGTGCCAGCAGCGTCCTAGCGGGGAACACCGGGGAGCTGTTTTTT. This chain connects TRBV9 to TRBJ2-2, with 8 bases that match TRBD2. The V segment lost 2 bases and the J segment 1 base; nucleotides outside the gene matches: 1. The V gene's germline CDR1 is SGDLS and CDR2 YYNGEE. The CDR3 covers 15 residues.

As regards this clone: One junction end disagrees with the germline gene, perhaps due to a read error. The J gene is TRBJ2-7, the V gene TRBV2; no clear D gene. Germline V CDR1 and CDR2: SNHLY, FYNNEI. The CDR3 spans 12 residues. This CDR3 reads CASVEDFYEEYF. The DNA for the CDR3 is TGTGCCAGCGTAGAAGATTTCTACGAGGAGTACTTC. The variable domain in full, completed from reference TRBV2 and TRBJ2-7, reads EPEVTQTPSHQVTQMGQEVILRCVPISNHLYFYWYRQILGQKVEFLVSFYNNEISEKSEIFDDQFSVERPDGSNFTLKIRSTKLEDSAMYFCASVEDFYEEYFGPGTRLTVT.

The chain uses TRBV6-1 and TRBJ2-7; TRBD1 is a possible D gene (6 bases). Germline CDR1 reads MNHNS; CDR2 reads SASEGT. V lost 2 bases, J lost 3 bases, and 17 bases lay in between. CDR3 length: 16 residues. The CDR3 sequence is CASSEFAGVGLYEQYF. For the CDR3, the DNA is TGTGCCAGCAGTGAATTTGCAGGGGTCGGACTCTACGAGCAGTACTTC.

Points on this clone: A read error may account for a junction end that differs from germline. The chain combines TRBV6-1 with TRBJ2-7; 7 bases are a match to TRBD1. There are 10 residues in the CDR3. Germline-derived CDR1 and CDR2 are MNHNS and SASEGT. This CDR3 reads CASGLTGSHF. For the CDR3, the DNA is TGTGCCAGCGGGTTGACAGGGAGTCATTTC.

This chain uses TRBV9 with TRBJ1-2, with D possibly being TRBD1 (5 bases). The CDR3 extends over 19 amino acids. Trimming took 0 bases from V and 4 from J, leaving 25 bases between them. Germline V gene sequence: CDR1 SGDLS, CDR2 YYNGEE. The CDR3 DNA follows: TGTGCCAGCAGCGTAGGAGAGGGGACCCAGGGTATGCTAACCTATGGCTACACCTTC. This translates into CASSVGEGTQGMLTYGYTF. The full variable domain, rest sourced from reference TRBV9 and TRBJ1-2, is DSGVTQTPKHLITATGQRVTLRCSPRSGDLSVYWYQQSLDQGLQFLIQYYNGEERAKGNILERFSAQQFPDLHSELNLSSLELGDSALYFCASSVGEGTQGMLTYGYTFGSGTRLTVV.

V gene TRBV2 combines with J gene TRBJ1-3; D is unresolved. Trimming removed 6 bases from V and 3 bases from J, with 6 bases in between. CDR1 and CDR2 from the germline V gene are SNHLY and FYNNEI. The CDR3 is 12 amino acids. The CDR3 here is CASRVVGNTIYF. In nucleotides, the CDR3 is TGTGCCAGCAGGGTTGTTGGAAACACCATATATTTT.

The gene calls are TRBV20-1 and TRBJ2-7; maybe TRBD1 (6 bases). V was shortened by 7 bases and J by 2 bases, with 9 bases between the two germline ends. From germline, CDR1 is DFQATT and CDR2 SNEGSKA (reference sequence). The CDR3 runs to 11 residues. CDR3 residues: CSVRGTYEQYF. DNA of the CDR3: TGCAGTGTCAGGGGAACCTACGAGCAGTACTTC.

There are a few counts of this clone. The gene calls are TRBV6-6 and TRBJ2-7; D call uncertain. The V end was cut by 9 bases, the J end by 7 bases, with 16 bases between. The germline V gene has CDR1 MNHNY and CDR2 SVGAGI (reference sequence). The CDR3 spans 12 residues. Here the CDR3 DNA reads TGTGCCAGTTCCGGAATAGTAAGGGAGCAGTACTTC. Protein: CASSGIVREQYF.

The chain joins TRBV27 to TRBJ1-1; possibly TRBD1 for D (5 bases). The CDR3 consists of 17 residues. Germline V gene sequence: CDR1 MNHEY, CDR2 SMNVEV (reference sequence). V lost 6 bases to trimming and J lost 3 bases, with 23 bases between them. This CDR3 is CASSSAGMTVGYTEAFF. CDR3 DNA sequence: TGTGCCAGCAGCTCTGCAGGGATGACGGTGGGTTACACTGAAGCTTTCTTT.

The rearrangement links TRBV11-2 to TRBJ2-7, with D possibly called TRBD1 or TRBD2 (5 bases each). CDR1 is SGHAT and CDR2 is FQNNGV in the germline V gene. This CDR3 has 14 residues. Trimming took off 6 bases at V and 4 bases at J, with 16 bases between the two ends. CDR3: CASSSRERGYEQYF. The CDR3 DNA is TGTGCCAGCAGTTCGAGGGAGAGGGGATACGAGCAGTACTTC.

This clone appeared once. The rearrangement joins TRBV12-5 to TRBJ2-5, with D unclear. The CDR3 consists of 13 residues. V lost 1 base and J lost 0, with 3 bases in between. From germline, CDR1 is LGHNT and CDR2 FRNRAP. The CDR3 coding sequence is TGTGCTAGTGGTTTGGCCGACCAAGAGACCCAGTACTTC. This codes for CASGLADQETQYF. Supplemented by reference TRBV12-5 and TRBJ2-5, the full variable domain reads DARVTQTPRHKVTEMGQEVTMRCQPILGHNTVFWYRQTMMQGLELLAYFRNRAPLDDSGMPKDRFSAEMPDATLATLKIQPSEPRDSAVYFCASGLADQETQYFGPGTRLLVL.

The J gene is TRBJ1-2, the V gene TRBV29-1; D remains ambiguous. Germline V gene lookup returns CDR1 SQVTM and CDR2 ANQGSEA. The germline V and J ends were trimmed by 2 bases and 8 bases, with 12 bases remaining between them. The length of the CDR3 is 12 residues. The CDR3, as DNA: TGCAGCGTTGAACCCCAGTGGGGAGGCTACACCTTC. Translating it yields CSVEPQWGGYTF.

In its sample, this clone was seen once. This chain connects TRBV18 to TRBJ1-1; unclear D gene. The CDR3 consists of 12 residues. The V gene lost 4 bases and the J gene lost 0 bases, with 3 bases spanning the gap. CDR1 and CDR2 (germline): KGHSH, LQKENI. The CDR3 DNA reads as TGTGCCAGCTCACGGTTGAACACTGAAGCTTTCTTT. Its translation is CASSRLNTEAFF.

This chain links TRBV20-1 with TRBJ1-2; perhaps TRBD1 as D (5 bases). Germline CDR1 and CDR2: DFQATT and SNEGSKA (reference sequence). V lost 3 bases, J lost 8 bases, and 10 bases lay in between. The CDR3 runs 11 residues. The CDR3: CSARGGRGYTF. The CDR3 coding sequence is TGCAGTGCTAGGGGGGGAAGGGGCTACACCTTC.

The gene calls are TRBV7-9 and TRBJ1-1; D is undetermined. Trimming shortened V by 4 bases and J by 4 bases, and 7 bases separated the two germline ends. Germline loops: CDR1 SEHNR, CDR2 FQNEAQ (reference sequence). CDR3 length equals 12 residues. CDR3 loop: CASSYHGTEAFF. The DNA for the CDR3 is TGTGCCAGCAGCTATCATGGCACTGAAGCTTTCTTT.

The CDR3 region is CASSYPTTGSGNTIYF. The CDR3 DNA follows: TGTGCCAGCAGTTACCCTACCACAGGGTCCGGAAACACCATATATTTT. The rearrangement joins TRBV6-6 to TRBJ1-3; possibly TRBD1 for D (6 bases). CDR1 is MNHNY and CDR2 is SVGAGI in the germline V gene (reference sequence). V was trimmed by 2 bases and J by 4 bases, leaving 15 bases between them. This CDR3 comprises 16 residues.

This clone showed up just once. The J gene is TRBJ2-5, the V gene TRBV2; 9 positions agree with TRBD2. V lost 4 bases and J lost 4; bases outside the gene matches: 7. From germline, CDR1 is SNHLY and CDR2 FYNNEI. The CDR3 covers 15 residues. The CDR3 protein is CASSVGSGSRETQYF. The CDR3 DNA reads TGTGCCAGCAGTGTAGGTAGCGGGAGTAGAGAGACCCAGTACTTC.